These 30 T cell receptor beta chains were all obtained from the same sample, sequenced in a study of cytomegalovirus exposure and HLA in healthy donors. The PCR used 60 Vbeta and 13 Jbeta primers. The method was immunoSEQ multiplex PCR; TCRdb's version includes in-frame clones alone and lacks a portion of them. Of some 200,000 clones listed, 82% are singletons. Specimen: PBMCs. These receptors all stem from a boy aged 2 to 10 in good health and CMV-seronegative.

The table lists this clone with a count of one. V is TRBV10-3 and J is TRBJ2-2; tentative D call: TRBD2 (7 bases). There are 17 residues in the CDR3. Germline values: CDR1 ENHRY, CDR2 SYGVKD. With 10 bases removed from V and 5 bases from J, the gap between germline ends came to 26 bases. The chain's CDR3 is CASGGATRRRGTGELFF. CDR3 DNA: TGTGCCAGCGGGGGTGCCACTAGGCGGAGGGGGACCGGGGAGCTGTTTTTT.

The chain uses TRBV19 and TRBJ2-2; 8 nucleotides match TRBD1. Germline CDR1 reads LNHDA; CDR2 reads SQIVND (reference sequence). Unmatched junction bases numbered 6, after V lost 10 bases and J lost 2 bases. The CDR3 extends over 14 amino acids. The CDR3, as DNA: TGTGCCACCTTGGGACAGGAAAACACCGGGGAGCTGTTTTTT. Residues: CATLGQENTGELFF.

Regarding this clone: The sample holds other DNA sequences that translate to the same CDR3. The chain recombines TRBV6-1 with TRBJ1-5; D is unclear. The V gene's germline CDR1 is MNHNS and CDR2 SASEGT. The CDR3 contains 14 residues. This CDR3 is CASEPRFRNQPQHF. In nucleotides, the CDR3 is TGTGCTAGCGAACCCCGGTTTCGGAATCAGCCCCAGCATTTT.

This clone was observed a few times. The chain combines TRBV7-3 with TRBJ2-7; tentatively, D is TRBD1 (6 bases). CDR1 SGHTA and CDR2 FQGTGA come from the germline V gene. V was cut by 5 bases and J by 1 base, with 15 bases left in between. The CDR3 totals 15 residues. The CDR3 coding sequence is TGTGCCAGCAGCCAAAGTGGGGGCGGGTCCTACGAGCAGTACTTC. Its protein is CASSQSGGGSYEQYF.

J is TRBJ2-1 and V is TRBV2, with D unresolved. Germline V gene data show CDR1 as SNHLY and CDR2 as FYNNEI. This CDR3 region has 11 residues. Trimming cost V 3 bases and J 9 bases, with 6 bases left between them. In DNA, the CDR3 is TGTGCCAGCAGTGACAGGCGTGAGCAGTTCTTC. This sequence encodes CASSDRREQFF.

This rearrangement joins TRBV28 to TRBJ1-4; no firm D call. CDR1 and CDR2 from the germline V gene are MDHEN and SYDVKM. Trimming took off 7 bases at V and 5 bases at J, with 14 bases between the two ends. The CDR3 runs to 14 residues. CDR3 DNA sequence: TGTGCCAGCAAGTCCGCGGCTACGAATGAAAAACTGTTTTTT. As protein: CASKSAATNEKLFF.

The gene calls are TRBV5-4 and TRBJ1-2; TRBD1 agrees at 7 bases. The CDR3 contains 14 residues. The germline V gene has CDR1 SGHNT and CDR2 YYREEE (reference sequence). V lost 4 bases, J lost 2 bases, and 5 bases stayed unmatched. Written as DNA, the CDR3 is TGTGCCAGCAGCCGGGACAGCTTAAACTATGGCTACACCTTC. Translation: CASSRDSLNYGYTF.

The chain carries TRBV2 and TRBJ1-5, with D unresolved. CDR3 length equals 14 residues. Trimming took off 7 bases at V and 0 bases at J, with 10 bases between the two ends. Germline values: CDR1 SNHLY, CDR2 FYNNEI. The CDR3 nucleotides are TGTGCCAGCAATCAGATGTATAGCAATCAGCCCCAGCATTTT. This codes for CASNQMYSNQPQHF.

This chain uses TRBV27 with TRBJ1-6; D unresolved. The germline V gene encodes CDR1 MNHEY and CDR2 SMNVEV (reference sequence). V lost 2 bases and J lost 11, with 13 bases in between. There are 14 residues in the CDR3. CDR3 coding DNA: TGTGCCAGCAGTTTACGACGGGGTATGACACCCCTCCACTTT. Translating it yields CASSLRRGMTPLHF.

This clone has just one count. This sequence joins TRBV29-1 and TRBJ2-5, with 8 bases lining up with TRBD1. Germline assignment: CDR1 SQVTM and CDR2 ANQGSEA. The length of the CDR3 is 13 residues. The ends lost 6 bases at V and 7 bases at J; junction bases unmatched: 10. The CDR3 region is CSVRDRGWGTQYF. In DNA, the CDR3 is TGCAGCGTCAGAGACAGGGGCTGGGGGACCCAGTACTTC. Full variable domain (outside the CDR3, taken from reference TRBV29-1 and TRBJ2-5): SAVISQKPSRDICQRGTSLTIQCQVDSQVTMMFWYRQQPGQSLTLIATANQGSEATYESGFVIDKFPISRPNLTFSTLTVSNMSPEDSSIYLCSVRDRGWGTQYFGPGTRLLVL.

This clone was seen more than once but under ten times. The rearrangement uses TRBV7-3 and TRBJ2-3; TRBD1 matches 8 bases. Unmatched junction bases numbered 6, after V lost 0 bases and J lost 7 bases. The CDR3 covers 15 residues. Germline lookup yields CDR1 SGHTA and CDR2 FQGTGA. This chain's CDR3 is CASSLTYQGANTQYF. Written as DNA, the CDR3 is TGTGCCAGCAGCTTAACGTATCAGGGGGCAAATACGCAGTATTTT. Full variable domain (missing parts from reference TRBV7-3 and TRBJ2-3): GAGVSQTPSNKVTEKGKYVELRCDPISGHTALYWYRQSLGQGPEFLIYFQGTGAADDSGLPNDRFFAVRPEGSVSTLKIQRTERGDSAVYLCASSLTYQGANTQYFGPGTRLTVL.

The chain is built from TRBV7-9 and TRBJ2-1, with 7 bases matching TRBD1. V shed 5 bases and J 0 bases; nucleotides not matched to a gene: 13. CDR1 is SEHNR, CDR2 FQNEAQ, per germline (reference sequence). The CDR3 runs to 18 residues. CDR3 sequence (DNA): TGTGCCAGCAGCGAGCAACCTACAGGGGCGAGCTCCTACAATGAGCAGTTCTTC. Its translation: CASSEQPTGASSYNEQFF.

The rearrangement links TRBV19 to TRBJ1-5, with D perhaps matching TRBD1 (5 bases). V gave up 7 bases and J gave up 9 bases, with 19 bases separating them. CDR3 length equals 14 residues. The germline CDR1 and CDR2 sequences are LNHDA and SQIVND (reference sequence). CDR3 in amino acids: CASTIGASPGPQHF. CDR3 coding DNA: TGTGCCAGTACCATAGGGGCCTCTCCGGGGCCCCAGCATTTT.

The chain recombines TRBV11-2 with TRBJ1-1; 9 bases fit TRBD1. The CDR3 has 16 amino acids. The germline V gene encodes CDR1 SGHAT and CDR2 FQNNGV. V was pared by 6 bases and J by 7 bases, with 15 bases of the junction left unmatched. CDR3 sequence reads: CASRVTETGGWGEAFF. For the CDR3, the DNA is TGTGCCAGCAGGGTCACGGAAACAGGGGGCTGGGGTGAAGCTTTCTTT.

The CDR3 is CASREDRAGTGELFF. In nucleotides, the CDR3 is TGTGCCAGCAGGGAGGACAGGGCGGGCACCGGGGAGCTGTTTTTT. The chain recombines TRBV9 with TRBJ2-2; TRBD1 matches 8 bases. The CDR3 is 15 residues long. J gave up 4 bases and V 5 bases, and 7 bases lay outside the gene matches. Germline CDR1 reads SGDLS; CDR2 reads YYNGEE.

This sequence joins TRBV7-2 and TRBJ1-4; D is unresolved. The V end was cut by 5 bases, the J end by 7 bases, with 17 bases between. The CDR3 is made up of 15 amino acids. Germline values: CDR1 SGHTA, CDR2 FQGNSA. CDR3 protein: CASSPQAPGGEKLFF. In DNA, the CDR3 is TGTGCCAGCAGCCCCCAAGCCCCTGGAGGTGAAAAACTGTTTTTT.

This clone is a singleton in its sample. The rearrangement uses TRBV7-2 and TRBJ1-3, with D maybe TRBD1 (5 bases). The germline CDR1 and CDR2 sequences are SGHTA and FQGNSA. Trimming cost V 7 bases and J 0 bases, with 13 bases left between them. There are 15 residues in the CDR3. CDR3 DNA: TGTGCCAGCACAAGACAGTTAATCTCTGGAAACACCATATATTTT. This codes for CASTRQLISGNTIYF.

The genes are TRBV7-6 and TRBJ1-3, with D possibly TRBD1 on 5 matching bases. Looked up from germline, CDR1 is SGHVS and CDR2 is FNYEAQ. There are 15 residues in the CDR3. Trimming shortened V by 5 bases and J by 0 bases, and 11 bases separated the two germline ends. CDR3: CASSPYRSSGNTIYF. The CDR3 coding sequence is TGTGCCAGCAGCCCCTACAGGAGCTCTGGAAACACCATATATTTT.

V usage is TRBV5-4 and J usage is TRBJ2-5, with TRBD2 identical over 9 bases. This CDR3 comprises 17 residues. V was pared by 10 bases and J by 5 bases, with 21 bases of the junction left unmatched. In germline, CDR1 is SGHNT, CDR2 YYREEE (reference sequence). The chain's CDR3 is CALHWRGLAPSKETQYF. For the CDR3, the DNA is TGTGCCCTCCACTGGCGCGGACTAGCGCCGTCCAAGGAGACCCAGTACTTC.

The V and J genes are TRBV9 and TRBJ2-2, with 8 bases fitting TRBD1. The CDR3 runs 16 residues. Germline V lookup: CDR1 SGDLS, CDR2 YYNGEE. J lost 1 base, V lost 4 bases, and 6 bases had no gene match. Here the CDR3 reads CASSTQTGVNTGELFF. CDR3 in DNA: TGTGCCAGCAGCACCCAGACAGGGGTGAACACCGGGGAGCTGTTTTTT.

The chain joins TRBV7-2 to TRBJ1-5; D ambiguous. The CDR3 is 12 amino acids. The germline V and J ends were trimmed by 4 bases and 4 bases, with 5 bases remaining between them. Germline V gives CDR1 SGHTA, CDR2 FQGNSA. The CDR3 DNA sequence: TGTGCCAGCAGCTCACTGAATCAGCCCCAGCATTTT. Translated, it gives CASSSLNQPQHF.

CDR3 DNA sequence: TGCGCCAGCGGACCCGGGACAGGGGTTTACGAGCAGTACTTC. Residues: CASGPGTGVYEQYF. The rearrangement uses TRBV5-1 and TRBJ2-7; 10 positions match TRBD1. The J segment lost 4 bases and the V segment lost 7 bases, leaving 8 bases of the junction unmatched. The CDR3 consists of 14 residues. In germline, CDR1 is SGHRS, CDR2 YFSETQ.

V and J are TRBV7-9 and TRBJ2-7; D not resolved. V lost 5 bases and J 1 base, leaving 12 bases between the germline ends. The CDR3 sequence is 14 residues long. From germline, CDR1 is SEHNR and CDR2 FQNEAQ (reference sequence). The CDR3 is CASSRITSSYEQYF. Here the CDR3 DNA reads TGTGCCAGCAGCCGTATAACTTCTTCCTACGAGCAGTACTTC.

The chain links TRBV5-1 to TRBJ1-6, with D possibly being TRBD1 (5 bases). Trimming stripped 1 base from V and 8 bases from J, with 13 bases between. The CDR3 runs to 15 residues. CDR1 SGHRS and CDR2 YFSETQ come from the germline V gene. The DNA for the CDR3 is TGCGCCAGCAGCTTGTCCCAGGGCGTCGATTCACCCCTCCACTTT. Residues: CASSLSQGVDSPLHF. The complete variable domain, with remaining parts taken from reference TRBV5-1 and TRBJ1-6, reads KAGVTQTPRYLIKTRGQQVTLSCSPISGHRSVSWYQQTPGQGLQFLFEYFSETQRNKGNFPGRFSGRQFSNSRSEMNVSTLELGDSALYLCASSLSQGVDSPLHFGNGTRLTVT.

The DNA for the CDR3 is TGTGCCAGCAGTTCCGGGACTGGGACCTACGAGCAGTACTTC. This translates into CASSSGTGTYEQYF. The chain links TRBV6-6 to TRBJ2-7, with TRBD2 as a possible D gene (6 bases). Trimming removed 4 bases at V and 2 bases at J, with 12 bases between. Per the germline V gene, CDR1 is MNHNY and CDR2 is SVGAGI (reference sequence). The CDR3 has 14 residues.

The chain has TRBV5-4 and TRBJ2-5; possible D gene TRBD2, 5 bases. CDR1 SGHNT and CDR2 YYREEE come from the germline V gene (reference sequence). The CDR3 consists of 12 residues. V was pared by 1 base and J by 7 bases, with 8 bases between. CDR3 protein: CASSLSAGTQYF. The CDR3 DNA follows: TGTGCCAGCAGCTTGTCTGCGGGGACCCAGTACTTC.

The rearrangement joins TRBV4-3 to TRBJ2-3; unclear D gene. CDR3 length equals 14 residues. V dropped 1 base and J dropped 2 bases, with 7 bases sitting between them. CDR1 is LGHNA, CDR2 YSLEER, per germline. The CDR3 DNA sequence: TGCGCCAGCAGCCAAGGACTTTACACAGATACGCAGTATTTT. It translates to CASSQGLYTDTQYF.

This chain uses TRBV7-2 with TRBJ1-2; 12 positions agree with TRBD1. The CDR3 has 15 amino acids. J gave up 5 bases and V 5 bases, and 6 bases lay outside the gene matches. Germline V gene lookup returns CDR1 SGHTA and CDR2 FQGNSA. The CDR3 nucleotides are TGTGCCAGCAGCCCGGGACAGGGGGCAGTGTATGGCTACACCTTC. This codes for CASSPGQGAVYGYTF.

The CDR3 loop reads CASSTPSGGASADTQYF. CDR3 DNA sequence: TGTGCCAGCAGCACTCCTAGCGGGGGGGCATCAGCGGATACGCAGTATTTT. The chain combines TRBV9 with TRBJ2-3; 12 bases are a match to TRBD2. With 4 bases clipped from V and 6 bases from J, the junction kept 12 bases outside the gene matches. Germline CDR1 and CDR2: SGDLS and YYNGEE. The CDR3 is made up of 17 amino acids.

This chain joins TRBV7-3 and TRBJ2-3; perhaps TRBD1 as D (5 bases). Germline V gene sequence: CDR1 SGHTA, CDR2 FQGTGA. The V end lost 5 bases, the J end lost 8 bases, and 11 bases lay between the germline ends. The CDR3 has 12 residues. DNA of the CDR3: TGTGCCAGCAGCCCAGCCCAGGGTACGCAGTATTTT. This gives the protein CASSPAQGTQYF.